The TCR beta chain described here comes from a study of blood T cell repertoires in COVID-19. Study at large: The United States, Italy and Spain provided the acute and convalescent COVID-19 samples. The cDNA or gDNA used as material had been derived from T cells, B-cell-depleted T cells, or PBMCs.

Germline trimming cut 2 bases from V and 4 bases from J; bases unmatched to any gene: 1. The germline CDR1 and CDR2 sequences are SGHNT and YYREEE (reference sequence). The CDR3 has 15 residues. The study drew participants aged roughly 18 to 89 years from some 25 US areas. Authors' data handling: Estimated nucleated cell counts came from reference gene primer amplification. Profiling relied on immunoSEQ multiplex PCR, and the TCRdb table lists in-frame clones only, not all of them. The DNA was the basis for D and trimming; V, J and clone size are from that table. The sample gives 250,000 to 300,000 clones, more than 75% of which show up once; approximately 2.4% is in the top ten.

Source material: PBMCs or T cells enriched from blood (not recorded which). The clonotype originates from a woman in her thirties or forties with acute COVID-19. This chain uses TRBV5-4 with TRBJ2-1, with 12 bases aligning to TRBD2. The CDR3 DNA reads as TGTGCCAGCAGCTTCACTAGCGGGGGGTACAATGAGCAGTTCTTC. Its protein is CASSFTSGGYNEQFF.